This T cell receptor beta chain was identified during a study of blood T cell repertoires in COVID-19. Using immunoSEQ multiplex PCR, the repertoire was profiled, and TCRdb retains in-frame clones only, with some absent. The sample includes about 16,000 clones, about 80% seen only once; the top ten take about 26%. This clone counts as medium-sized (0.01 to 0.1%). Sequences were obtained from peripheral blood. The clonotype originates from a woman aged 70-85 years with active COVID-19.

The CDR3 here is CASSSPGTGVFSGSSDTQYF. The CDR3 DNA reads as TGTGCCAGCAGCTCCCCCGGGACAGGGGTTTTTAGCGGGAGTTCAGATACGCAGTATTTT. The gene calls are TRBV9 and TRBJ2-3; possibly TRBD1 for D (10 bases). The V end was cut by 4 bases, the J end by 4 bases, with 31 bases between. Germline CDR1 SGDLS, CDR2 YYNGEE. CDR3 size: 20 residues.